The following is a TCR beta chain sequence with its context. No antigen is known for it. This sample was included in a study of T cells after yellow fever vaccination. Study-level points and caveats: Detected again after the booster were most primary-vaccination clones, at 95% to 98% CD4 and nearly 90% CD8.

CDR1 is SNHLY and CDR2 is FYNNEI in the germline V gene. V lost 6 bases, J lost 6 bases, and 3 bases stayed unmatched. This CDR3 is built from 12 residues. Using its own MiXCR run on the 5' RACE reads, TCRdb lists one record per CDR3 protein. The data hold around 310,000 distinct CDR3 sequences, with approximately 4% observed a single time. The source of this sequence is a man in his late teens or twenties who received the YFV17D yellow fever vaccine. The sample here was PBMCs, taken 15 days after the yellow fever booster vaccination. The chain recombines TRBV2 with TRBJ2-7; 9 bases are a match to TRBD2. The DNA for the CDR3 is TGTGCCAGCAGGCGACTAGCGGCCGAGCAGTACGTC. Translating it yields CASRRLAAEQYV.